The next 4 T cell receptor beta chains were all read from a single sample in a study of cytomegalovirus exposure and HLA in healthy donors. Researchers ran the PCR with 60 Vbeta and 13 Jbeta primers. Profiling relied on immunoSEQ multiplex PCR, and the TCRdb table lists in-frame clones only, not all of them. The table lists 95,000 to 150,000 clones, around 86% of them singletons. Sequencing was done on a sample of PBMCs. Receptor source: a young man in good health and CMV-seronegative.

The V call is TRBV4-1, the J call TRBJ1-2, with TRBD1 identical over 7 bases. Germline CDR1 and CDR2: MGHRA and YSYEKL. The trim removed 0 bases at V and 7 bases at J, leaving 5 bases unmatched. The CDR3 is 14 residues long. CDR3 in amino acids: CASSQEEGARGYTF. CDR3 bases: TGCGCCAGCAGCCAAGAGGAGGGGGCGCGTGGCTACACCTTC.

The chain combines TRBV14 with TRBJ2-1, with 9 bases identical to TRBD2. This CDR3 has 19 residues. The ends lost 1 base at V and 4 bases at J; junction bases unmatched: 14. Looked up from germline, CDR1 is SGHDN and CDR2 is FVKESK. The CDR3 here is CASSQVRRIGGGAYNEQFF. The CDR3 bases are TGTGCCAGCAGCCAAGTTAGGAGGATCGGCGGGGGGGCATACAATGAGCAGTTCTTC.

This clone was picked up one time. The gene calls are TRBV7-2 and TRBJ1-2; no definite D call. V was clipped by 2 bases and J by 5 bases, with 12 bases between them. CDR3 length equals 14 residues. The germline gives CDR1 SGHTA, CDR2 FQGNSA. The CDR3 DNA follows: TGTGCCAGCAGCTTACCGACAACTTCGTATGGCTACACCTTC. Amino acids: CASSLPTTSYGYTF. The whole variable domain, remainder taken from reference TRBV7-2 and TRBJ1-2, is GAGVSQSPSNKVTEKGKDVELRCDPISGHTALYWYRQSLGQGLEFLIYFQGNSAPDKSGLPSDRFSAERTGGSVSTLTIQRTQQEDSAVYLCASSLPTTSYGYTFGSGTRLTVV.

The CDR3 region has the DNA TGTGCCAGCAGTTTGTCGATATACCGCCTAGCGGGACTTCATTACAATGAGCAGTTCTTC. Translating gives CASSLSIYRLAGLHYNEQFF. This rearrangement joins TRBV28 to TRBJ2-1; 9 bases are a match to TRBD2. The CDR3 is made up of 20 amino acids. Trimming at V came to 3 bases and at J to 4 bases, leaving 19 bases not matched to a gene. Germline CDR1 reads MDHEN; CDR2 reads SYDVKM.